A single sample gave rise to the 13 T cell receptor beta chains below, sequenced in a study of T cell responses to AZD1222 COVID-19 vaccine. Measured with immunoSEQ multiplex PCR; TCRdb has only the in-frame clones, and not every one. The sample carries 150,000 to 200,000 clones, roughly 93% recorded once. This material consisted of peripheral blood, taken 28 days after the second dose of the MenACWY control vaccine. These TCRs come from an adult who received the MenACWY meningococcal vaccine as a control.

The gene calls are TRBV24-1 and TRBJ1-2; 9 bases are a match to TRBD1. CDR1 and CDR2 (germline): KGHDR, SFDVKD. V was pared by 5 bases and J by 8 bases, with 5 bases of the junction left unmatched. The CDR3 length is 13 residues. The CDR3 DNA reads TGTGCCACCAGTGGGGGACAGGGACGCGGCTACACCTTC. It yields the protein CATSGGQGRGYTF.

V usage is TRBV19 and J usage is TRBJ2-2; D remains ambiguous. Germline assignment: CDR1 LNHDA and CDR2 SQIVND (reference sequence). V was cut by 3 bases and J by 1 base, with 9 bases left in between. The CDR3 has 15 residues. CDR3 bases: TGTGCCAGTAGTATCGGTGGGTTGAACACCGGGGAGCTGTTTTTT. This encodes CASSIGGLNTGELFF.

The chain has TRBV6-5 and TRBJ1-2; D might be TRBD1 (5 bases). Germline assignment: CDR1 MNHEY and CDR2 SVGAGI. The germline V and J ends were trimmed by 5 bases and 4 bases, with 11 bases remaining between them. This CDR3 spans 13 amino acids. CDR3 bases: TGTGCCAGCAGTCGACAGTCTACCTATGGCTACACCTTC. Its translation is CASSRQSTYGYTF.

The chain recombines TRBV10-3 with TRBJ1-3; maybe TRBD1 (5 bases). The CDR3 loop spans 15 amino acids. Germline V gene lookup returns CDR1 ENHRY and CDR2 SYGVKD. V was cut by 2 bases and J by 4 bases, with 12 bases left in between. CDR3 residues: CAISEPRDRGNTIYF. The CDR3 DNA sequence: TGTGCCATCAGTGAGCCCCGGGACCGGGGAAACACCATATATTTT.

The chain has TRBV5-1 and TRBJ2-3; D may be TRBD2 (5 bases). Germline V gene sequence: CDR1 SGHRS, CDR2 YFSETQ. The CDR3 has 14 residues. V lost 0 bases to trimming and J lost 2 bases, with 7 bases between them. The CDR3 reads CASSLDLATDTQYF. The CDR3 DNA sequence: TGCGCCAGCAGCTTGGACCTAGCCACAGATACGCAGTATTTT.

This chain links TRBV4-3 with TRBJ1-1; D remains ambiguous. The germline V gene has CDR1 LGHNA and CDR2 YSLEER. With 3 bases removed from V and 1 base from J, the gap between germline ends came to 12 bases. The CDR3 is made up of 15 amino acids. CDR3 sequence: CASSHGFRTNTEAFF. CDR3 sequence (DNA): TGCGCCAGCAGCCATGGTTTCAGGACGAACACTGAAGCTTTCTTT.

V usage is TRBV6-5 and J usage is TRBJ1-6; 9 bases align to TRBD1. The germline V gene has CDR1 MNHEY and CDR2 SVGAGI. V dropped 8 bases and J dropped 10; count of bases not matched to a gene: 6. This CDR3 contains 13 residues. The CDR3 coding sequence is TGTGCCAGCTCTAGGACAGGGGAATCACCCCTCCACTTT. It translates to CASSRTGESPLHF.

CDR3 sequence (DNA): TGTGCCAGTAGTCAGGGGGCGAATGGCTACACCTTC. This translates into CASSQGANGYTF. The chain is built from TRBV19 and TRBJ1-2, with 8 bases identical to TRBD1. The CDR3 covers 12 residues. Losses at the gene ends were 5 bases for V and 6 bases for J; bases not matched to a gene: 2. Germline CDR1 and CDR2: LNHDA and SQIVND (reference sequence). Complete variable domain (other parts from reference TRBV19 and TRBJ1-2): DGGITQSPKYLFRKEGQNVTLSCEQNLNHDAMYWYRQDPGQGLRLIYYSQIVNDFQKGDIAEGYSVSREKKESFPLTVTSAQKNPTAFYLCASSQGANGYTFGSGTRLTVV.

This CDR3 is CASSILDSLGGSPLHF. In DNA form, the CDR3 reads TGTGCCAGCAGCATCCTGGACAGCCTGGGTGGTTCACCCCTCCACTTT. The chain couples TRBV5-4 to TRBJ1-6, with D possibly being TRBD1 (6 bases). The length of the CDR3 is 16 residues. The V gene lost 4 bases and the J gene lost 9 bases, with 20 bases spanning the gap. Germline-derived CDR1 and CDR2 are SGHNT and YYREEE (reference sequence). The full variable domain, its missing parts supplied by reference TRBV5-4 and TRBJ1-6, is ETGVTQSPTHLIKTRGQQVTLRCSSQSGHNTVSWYQQALGQGPQFIFQYYREEENGRGNFPPRFSGLQFPNYSSELNVNALELDDSALYLCASSILDSLGGSPLHFGNGTRLTVT.

The chain recombines TRBV19 with TRBJ2-7; TRBD2 is a possible D gene (5 bases). The V and J ends lost 6 bases and 0 bases respectively, with 15 bases between them. The CDR3 runs 15 residues. Germline CDR1 is LNHDA and CDR2 is SQIVND (reference sequence). The CDR3 sequence is CASREVGVSSYEQYF. The CDR3 region has the DNA TGTGCCAGTAGGGAGGTTGGAGTTAGCTCCTACGAGCAGTACTTC. Full variable domain (missing parts from reference TRBV19 and TRBJ2-7): DGGITQSPKYLFRKEGQNVTLSCEQNLNHDAMYWYRQDPGQGLRLIYYSQIVNDFQKGDIAEGYSVSREKKESFPLTVTSAQKNPTAFYLCASREVGVSSYEQYFGPGTRLTVT.

CDR3 loop: CASSPPGPTDTQYF. For the CDR3, the DNA is TGTGCCAGCTCACCACCGGGGCCCACAGATACGCAGTATTTT. J is TRBJ2-3 and V is TRBV18, with D tentatively TRBD1 (5 bases). Germline assignment: CDR1 KGHSH and CDR2 LQKENI. This CDR3 has 14 amino acids. The ends were cut back, 0 bases at V and 2 bases at J, with 6 bases in the middle.

In DNA form, the CDR3 reads TGTGCCAGCAGTCGGGACAGGGGCTCCTACAATGAGCAGTTCTTC. Its translation is CASSRDRGSYNEQFF. V gene TRBV2 combines with J gene TRBJ2-1; 10 positions match TRBD1. Unmatched junction bases numbered 1, after V lost 5 bases and J lost 0 bases. The CDR3 contains 15 residues. In germline, CDR1 is SNHLY, CDR2 FYNNEI.

The CDR3 coding sequence is TGTGCCAGTAGTACCGGGACCCCGAACCACAATGAGCAGTTCTTC. Translated, it gives CASSTGTPNHNEQFF. V is TRBV19 and J is TRBJ2-1, with D possibly being TRBD1 or TRBD2 (5 bases each). Germline values: CDR1 LNHDA, CDR2 SQIVND (reference sequence). V was pared by 4 bases and J by 5 bases, with 15 bases between. This CDR3 has 15 residues.